One sample yielded the 27 T cell receptor beta chains listed below, sequenced in a study of T cells in Graves' hyperthyroidism and ophthalmopathy (dated by TCRdb to the late 2010s). Library preparation employed multiplex PCR. These reads were obtained on an Illumina HiSeq 2000. The TCR beta CDR3 regions were amplified from the RNA transcripts. For the first round of RT-PCR on the TCR CDR3, the HTBI primer set was used together with the Qiagen OneStep RT-PCR kit. In TCRdb, the public reads were trimmed at Q25 with fastp and aligned with MiXCR, with productive beta chains retained. Entries are consolidated by CDR3 protein sequence, retaining the most common genes and DNA. The table for this sample lists hundreds of thousands of distinct CDR3 sequences; more than 20% of them were counted only once. Roughly 30% of the sample lies in the top ten. The sample taken for sequencing was blood. The receptor source for this set is a young man with Graves' ophthalmopathy.

The V call is TRBV7-9, the J call TRBJ2-6, with D uncertain. This CDR3 spans 15 amino acids. CDR1 is SEHNR and CDR2 is FQNEAQ in the germline V gene (reference sequence). V was clipped by 2 bases and J by 1 base, with 6 bases between them. CDR3 amino acids: CASSLRQSGANVLTF. The CDR3, as DNA: TGTGCCAGCAGCTTACGCCAGTCTGGGGCCAACGTCCTGACTTTC.

In this sample, this clonotype turned up a few times. The rearrangement uses TRBV6-1 and TRBJ1-2; a weak D match, TRBD1 (6 bases). This CDR3 is 15 amino acids long. CDR1 MNHNS and CDR2 SASEGT come from the germline V gene. V was cut by 2 bases and J by 7 bases, with 17 bases left in between. The CDR3 DNA follows: TGTGCCAGCAGTGAAACTGGGGGGCAGGGCGGTGGCTACACCTTC. Residues: CASSETGGQGGGYTF.

This chain links TRBV6-1 with TRBJ1-6; D gene ambiguous. Germline-derived CDR1 and CDR2 are MNHNS and SASEGT. With 1 base removed from V and 7 bases from J, the gap between germline ends came to 8 bases. The CDR3 contains 14 residues. CDR3 DNA sequence: TGTGCCAGCAGTGAAGTAACGGGCAATTCACCCCTCCACTTT. This sequence encodes CASSEVTGNSPLHF.

This clonotype was seen repeatedly, ten times or more. The J gene is TRBJ2-7, the V gene TRBV6-1, with D unresolved. With 6 bases removed from V and 2 bases from J, the gap between germline ends came to 20 bases. CDR3 length equals 16 residues. Germline V gene sequence: CDR1 MNHNS, CDR2 SASEGT. Written as DNA, the CDR3 is TGTGCCAGCAGACCAACCAATTCATTAGCCCCCTACGAGCAGTACTTC. It is translated as CASRPTNSLAPYEQYF.

The sample holds many counts of this clonotype. This chain joins TRBV12-3 or TRBV12-4 and TRBJ2-7; weak D call: TRBD2 (5 bases). Trimming removed 4 bases at V and 1 base at J, with 11 bases between. The CDR3 sequence is 14 residues long. CDR3 sequence: CASSSGSGSYEQYF. The CDR3 nucleotides read TGTGCCAGCAGTTCTGGGAGCGGTTCCTACGAGCAGTACTTC.

This clonotype has ten or more counts. The V call is TRBV7-3, the J call TRBJ2-1, with unresolved D. The CDR3 spans 16 residues. V lost 1 base and J 2 bases, leaving 12 bases between the germline ends. The germline CDR1 and CDR2 sequences are SGHTA and FQGTGA. The CDR3 DNA sequence: TGTGCCAGCAGCTTAAATGGCGCCGCCCCCTACAATGAGCAGTTCTTC. It specifies CASSLNGAAPYNEQFF.

This clonotype showed up just once. V is TRBV11-2 and J is TRBJ2-1; a possible D gene is TRBD1 (5 bases). The CDR3 loop spans 13 amino acids. The V and J ends lost 1 base and 7 bases respectively, with 8 bases between them. Germline CDR1 reads SGHAT; CDR2 reads FQNNGV. The DNA of the CDR3 is TGTGCCAGCAGCTTAGGGACAATAAATGAGCAGTTCTTC. Protein sequence: CASSLGTINEQFF.

This clonotype has only a few counts. The chain uses TRBV29-1 and TRBJ1-2; the D gene is possibly TRBD1 (6 bases). The germline V and J ends were trimmed by 5 bases and 4 bases, with 11 bases remaining between them. The CDR3 loop spans 12 amino acids. Germline V gene sequence: CDR1 SQVTM, CDR2 ANQGSEA. The CDR3 protein is CSVWGGGYGYTF. In nucleotides, the CDR3 is TGCAGCGTTTGGGGGGGCGGCTATGGCTACACCTTC.

The chain has TRBV13 and TRBJ1-1, with D tentatively TRBD1 (6 bases). V lost 4 bases, J lost 4 bases, and 22 bases lay in between. The CDR3 runs 17 residues. Germline CDR1 PRHDT, CDR2 FYEKMQ (reference sequence). The CDR3 protein is CASSSFPSSTGPTEAFF. CDR3 coding DNA: TGTGCCAGCAGCTCTTTTCCATCCAGTACAGGGCCCACTGAAGCTTTCTTT.

This clonotype was recorded a few times. The V call is TRBV6-6, the J call TRBJ2-7; no definite D call. The germline V gene encodes CDR1 MNHNY and CDR2 SVGAGI (reference sequence). The CDR3 is made up of 13 amino acids. The germline V and J ends were trimmed by 2 bases and 6 bases, with 11 bases remaining between them. Here the CDR3 DNA reads TGTGCCAGCAGTTACCCAGCTAGGTCCGAGCAGTACTTC. As protein: CASSYPARSEQYF.

This clonotype showed up just once. The chain is built from TRBV30 and TRBJ2-1; TRBD2 matches 16 bases. J lost 8 bases, V lost 1 base, and 2 bases had no gene match. CDR1 GTSNPN and CDR2 SVGIG come from the germline V gene (reference sequence). The CDR3 is 15 amino acids. The CDR3 here is CAWSGGLAGGDEQFF. CDR3 nucleotide sequence: TGTGCCTGGAGTGGGGGACTAGCGGGAGGGGATGAGCAGTTCTTC.

The V call is TRBV25-1, the J call TRBJ2-7; 7 bases match TRBD2. The junction had 10 bases not matched to a gene; V was cut back by 0 bases and J by 8 bases. CDR1 MGHDK and CDR2 SYGVNS come from the germline V gene. This CDR3 has 15 amino acids. The CDR3 region has the DNA TGTGCCAGCAGTGAATATGGGGGGGGGGAAATGAAGCAGTACTTC. The encoded protein is CASSEYGGGEMKQYF.

This clonotype was picked up a small number of times. This chain uses TRBV9 with TRBJ2-2; 7 nucleotides line up with TRBD1. The ends lost 4 bases at V and 1 base at J; junction bases unmatched: 7. Germline V gene lookup returns CDR1 SGDLS and CDR2 YYNGEE. CDR3 length equals 16 residues. The CDR3 DNA reads TGTGCCAGCAGCCGGGAACAGGGGAGGAACACCGGGGAGCTGTTTTTT. Its translation: CASSREQGRNTGELFF.

This clonotype was seen more than once but under ten times. In nucleotides, the CDR3 is TGTGCCAGCTCTCCGGTGAGCGGGACCACAGATACGCAGTATTTT. Encoded protein: CASSPVSGTTDTQYF. The gene calls are TRBV25-1 and TRBJ2-3, with TRBD2 matching over 7 bases. The CDR3 loop spans 15 amino acids. Germline trimming cut 8 bases from V and 2 bases from J; bases unmatched to any gene: 10. CDR1 MGHDK and CDR2 SYGVNS come from the germline V gene.

The chain joins TRBV11-3 to TRBJ2-1; 7 nucleotides line up with TRBD2. The V segment lost 5 bases and the J segment 3 bases; nucleotides outside the gene matches: 7. This CDR3 region has 15 residues. Germline V gene data show CDR1 as SGHNT and CDR2 as YENEEA. As DNA, the CDR3 is TGTGCCAGCAGCGACACTAGCGACCTCTACAATGAGCAGTTCTTC. This gives the protein CASSDTSDLYNEQFF.

This clonotype showed up just a few times. This chain connects TRBV29-1 to TRBJ2-5, with 8 nucleotides matching TRBD2. The length of the CDR3 is 15 residues. With V trimmed by 3 bases and J by 1 base, 7 bases remained unmatched. Germline CDR1 SQVTM, CDR2 ANQGSEA. CDR3 amino acids: CSVDGVAGRQETQYF. CDR3 DNA: TGCAGCGTTGACGGGGTAGCGGGACGCCAAGAGACCCAGTACTTC.

This clonotype was seen a single time. The rearrangement joins TRBV5-1 to TRBJ2-7, with a possible D match to TRBD2 (5 bases). V lost 6 bases and J 4 bases, leaving 20 bases between the germline ends. CDR3 length: 15 residues. CDR1 and CDR2 (germline): SGHRS, YFSETQ. In nucleotides, the CDR3 is TGCGCCAGCACCATTTGGGGAGAGGAGACATACGAGCAGTACTTC. Its translation: CASTIWGEETYEQYF.

The chain recombines TRBV7-3 with TRBJ1-2; TRBD1 matches at 7 bases. The CDR3 consists of 11 residues. Germline assignment: CDR1 SGHTA and CDR2 FQGTGA. The V gene end was trimmed by 6 bases and the J gene end by 13 bases; junction bases not matched to a gene: 8. The CDR3 region is CASRGDSVFTF. Here the CDR3 DNA reads TGTGCCAGCAGGGGGGACAGTGTATTCACCTTC.

This clonotype came up a few times. V usage is TRBV28 and J usage is TRBJ1-3; D call uncertain. Germline CDR1 and CDR2: MDHEN and SYDVKM. The CDR3 extends over 15 amino acids. Trimming removed 2 bases from V and 2 bases from J, with 10 bases in between. The CDR3 loop reads CASSLIGRAGNTIYF. CDR3 sequence (DNA): TGTGCCAGCAGTTTAATCGGGCGAGCTGGAAACACCATATATTTT.

The rearrangement links TRBV4-1 to TRBJ2-6; D gene uncertain. V gave up 1 base and J gave up 4 bases, with 11 bases separating them. This CDR3 has 16 residues. Looked up from germline, CDR1 is MGHRA and CDR2 is YSYEKL. The CDR3 spells CASSQGRPLGANVLTF. The CDR3 bases are TGCGCCAGCAGCCAAGGAAGACCCCTCGGGGCCAACGTCCTGACTTTC.

V is TRBV19 and J is TRBJ2-1; D might be TRBD1 (5 bases). Looked up from germline, CDR1 is LNHDA and CDR2 is SQIVND (reference sequence). The CDR3 has 15 residues. V lost 3 bases to trimming and J lost 10 bases, with 19 bases between them. The CDR3 is CASSISTTALREQFF. In nucleotides, the CDR3 is TGTGCCAGTAGTATTTCCACGACAGCTCTGAGAGAGCAGTTCTTC.

This clonotype turned up a few times. The V and J genes are TRBV9 and TRBJ2-5; tentative D call: TRBD1 (6 bases). Trimming removed 0 bases at V and 6 bases at J, with 12 bases between. This CDR3 region has 14 residues. Per germline, CDR1 SGDLS and CDR2 YYNGEE. Here the CDR3 DNA reads TGTGCCAGCAGCGTAGGACAGGTCGGCCAGACCCAGTACTTC. As protein: CASSVGQVGQTQYF.

This clonotype was counted ten times or more. The chain combines TRBV11-1 with TRBJ2-7; D perhaps matches TRBD1 (6 bases). Looked up from germline, CDR1 is SGHAT and CDR2 is FQDESV (reference sequence). V lost 3 bases, J lost 1 base, and 13 bases lay in between. The CDR3 covers 15 residues. This chain's CDR3 is CASSFRTEKSYEQYF. CDR3 bases: TGTGCCAGCAGCTTCCGGACAGAAAAGTCCTACGAGCAGTACTTC.

This clonotype was detected only a few times. The chain combines TRBV20-1 with TRBJ2-3; D is perhaps TRBD2 (6 bases). V lost 6 bases, J lost 1 base, and 17 bases lay in between. CDR1 and CDR2 from the germline V gene are DFQATT and SNEGSKA (reference sequence). The CDR3 is 15 amino acids. The CDR3 loop reads CSALIARGGTDTQYF. In nucleotides, the CDR3 is TGCAGTGCCCTTATAGCGCGGGGAGGCACAGATACGCAGTATTTT.

The table lists this clonotype with many counts. The chain links TRBV5-1 to TRBJ1-2; D is unclear. Germline CDR1 and CDR2: SGHRS and YFSETQ. Deletions cut 2 bases from V and 2 bases from J, with 10 bases between. This CDR3 contains 14 residues. The CDR3 DNA reads as TGCGCCAGCAGCTTCGGGAGCTCGAACTATGGCTACACCTTC. Its translation: CASSFGSSNYGYTF.

Ten or more counts support this clonotype. The chain joins TRBV11-2 to TRBJ2-7; D assignment may be TRBD1 or TRBD2 (5 bases each). The CDR3 contains 14 residues. The germline V gene encodes CDR1 SGHAT and CDR2 FQNNGV. Trimming took off 7 bases at V and 0 bases at J, with 13 bases between the two ends. Here the CDR3 reads CASTGEGSSYEQYF. As DNA, the CDR3 is TGTGCCAGCACCGGAGAGGGGAGCTCCTACGAGCAGTACTTC.

The rearrangement uses TRBV10-3 and TRBJ2-7, with TRBD2 matching over 7 bases. This CDR3 region has 13 residues. Germline V gene data show CDR1 as ENHRY and CDR2 as SYGVKD. With V trimmed by 8 bases and J by 9 bases, 13 bases remained unmatched. For the CDR3, the DNA is TGTGCCATCCTCCGCAGCGGGAAGCCCAGGCAGTACTTC. Its protein product is CAILRSGKPRQYF.